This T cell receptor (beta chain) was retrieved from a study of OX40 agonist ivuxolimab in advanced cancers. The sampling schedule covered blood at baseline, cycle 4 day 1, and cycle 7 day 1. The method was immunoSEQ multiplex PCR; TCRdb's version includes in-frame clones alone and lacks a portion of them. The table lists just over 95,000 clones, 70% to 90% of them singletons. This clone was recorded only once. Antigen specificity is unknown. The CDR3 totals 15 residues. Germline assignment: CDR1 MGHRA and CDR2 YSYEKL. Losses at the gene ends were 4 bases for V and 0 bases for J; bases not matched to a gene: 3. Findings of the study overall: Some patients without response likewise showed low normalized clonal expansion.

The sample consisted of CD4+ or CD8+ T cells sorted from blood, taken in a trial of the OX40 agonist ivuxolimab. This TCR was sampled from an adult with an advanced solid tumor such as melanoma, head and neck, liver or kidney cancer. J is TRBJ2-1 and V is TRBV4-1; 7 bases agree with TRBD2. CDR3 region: CASSLGRLSYNEQFF. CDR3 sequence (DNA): TGCGCCAGCAGCCTCGGGAGGCTCTCCTACAATGAGCAGTTCTTC.